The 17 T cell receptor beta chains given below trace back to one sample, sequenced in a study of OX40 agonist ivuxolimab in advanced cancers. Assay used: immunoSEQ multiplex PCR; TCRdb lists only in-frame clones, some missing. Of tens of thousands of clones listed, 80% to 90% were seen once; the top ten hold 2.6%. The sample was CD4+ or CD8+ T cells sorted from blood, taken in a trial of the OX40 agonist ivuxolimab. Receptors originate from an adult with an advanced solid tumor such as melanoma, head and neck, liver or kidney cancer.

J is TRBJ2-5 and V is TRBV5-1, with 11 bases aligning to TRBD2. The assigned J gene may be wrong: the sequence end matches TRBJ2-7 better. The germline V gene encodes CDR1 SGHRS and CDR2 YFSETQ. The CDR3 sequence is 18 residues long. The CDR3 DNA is TGCGCCAGCAGCTTGGAGCCCCGAACTAGCGGGGGCTCCTACGAGCAGTACTTC. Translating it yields CASSLEPRTSGGSYEQYF.

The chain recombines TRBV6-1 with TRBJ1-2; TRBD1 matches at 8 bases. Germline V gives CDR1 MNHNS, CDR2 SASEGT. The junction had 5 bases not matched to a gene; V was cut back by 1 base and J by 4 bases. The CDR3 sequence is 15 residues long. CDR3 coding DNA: TGTGCCAGCAGTGAAGGGGGACAGGCTTTCTATGGCTACACCTTC. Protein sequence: CASSEGGQAFYGYTF.

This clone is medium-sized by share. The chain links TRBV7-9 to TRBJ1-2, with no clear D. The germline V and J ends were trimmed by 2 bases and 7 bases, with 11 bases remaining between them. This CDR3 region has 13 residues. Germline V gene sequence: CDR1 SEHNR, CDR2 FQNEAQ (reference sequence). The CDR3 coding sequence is TGTGCCAGCAGCTTAAGGGCAGGAGGTGGCTACACCTTC. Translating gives CASSLRAGGGYTF.

As DNA, the CDR3 is TGTGCCAGCAGTTTATTAGTGGGGCAGCCCCAGCATTTT. The encoded protein is CASSLLVGQPQHF. This sequence joins TRBV27 and TRBJ1-5, with D uncertain. V gave up 1 base and J gave up 7 bases, with 8 bases separating them. The CDR3 spans 13 residues. Germline loops: CDR1 MNHEY, CDR2 SMNVEV (reference sequence).

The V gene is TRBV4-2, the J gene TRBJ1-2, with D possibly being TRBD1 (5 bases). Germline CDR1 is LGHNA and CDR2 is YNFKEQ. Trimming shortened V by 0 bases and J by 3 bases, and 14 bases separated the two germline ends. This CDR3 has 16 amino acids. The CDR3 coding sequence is TGTGCCAGCAGCCAAGATTGGCAGGGAGGATACTATGGCTACACCTTC. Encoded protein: CASSQDWQGGYYGYTF.

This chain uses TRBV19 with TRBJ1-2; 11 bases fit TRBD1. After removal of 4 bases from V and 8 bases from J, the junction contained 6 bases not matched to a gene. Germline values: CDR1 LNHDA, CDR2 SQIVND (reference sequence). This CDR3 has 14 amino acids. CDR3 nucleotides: TGTGCCAGTAGTAGCGGACAGGGGGCAGGAGGCTACACCTTC. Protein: CASSSGQGAGGYTF.

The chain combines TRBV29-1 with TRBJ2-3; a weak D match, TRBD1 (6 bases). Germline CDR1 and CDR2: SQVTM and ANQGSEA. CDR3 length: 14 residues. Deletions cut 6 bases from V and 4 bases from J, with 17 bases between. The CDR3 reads CSVHARGGSDTQYF. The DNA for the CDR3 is TGCAGCGTCCACGCCAGGGGCGGTTCAGATACGCAGTATTTT.

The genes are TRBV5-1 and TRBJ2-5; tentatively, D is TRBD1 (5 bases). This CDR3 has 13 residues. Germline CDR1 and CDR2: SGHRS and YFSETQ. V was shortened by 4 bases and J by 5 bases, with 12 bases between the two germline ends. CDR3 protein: CASSVDWGETQYF. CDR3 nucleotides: TGCGCCAGCAGCGTCGATTGGGGCGAGACCCAGTACTTC.

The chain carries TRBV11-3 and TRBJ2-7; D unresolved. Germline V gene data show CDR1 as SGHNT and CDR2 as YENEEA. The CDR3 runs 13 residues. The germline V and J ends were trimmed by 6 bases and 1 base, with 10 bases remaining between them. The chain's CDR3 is CASSKDRSYEQYF. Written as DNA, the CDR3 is TGTGCCAGCAGTAAAGATAGATCCTACGAGCAGTACTTC.

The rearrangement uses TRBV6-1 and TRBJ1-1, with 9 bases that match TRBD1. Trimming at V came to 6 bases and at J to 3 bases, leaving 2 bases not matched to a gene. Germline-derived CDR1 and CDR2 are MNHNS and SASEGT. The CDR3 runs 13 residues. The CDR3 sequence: CASSRDRDTEAFF. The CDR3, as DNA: TGTGCCAGCAGCCGGGACAGGGACACTGAAGCTTTCTTT.

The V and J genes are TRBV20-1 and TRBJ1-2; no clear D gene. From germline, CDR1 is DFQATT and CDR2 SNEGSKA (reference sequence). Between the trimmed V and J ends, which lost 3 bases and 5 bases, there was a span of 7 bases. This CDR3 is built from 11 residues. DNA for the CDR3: TGCAGTGCTAGCCGCGAATATGGCTACACCTTC. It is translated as CSASREYGYTF.

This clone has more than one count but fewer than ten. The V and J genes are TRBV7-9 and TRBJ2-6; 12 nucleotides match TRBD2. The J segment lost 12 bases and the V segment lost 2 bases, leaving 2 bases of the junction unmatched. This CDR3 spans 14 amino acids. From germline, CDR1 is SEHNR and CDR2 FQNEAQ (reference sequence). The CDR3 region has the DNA TGTGCCAGCAGCTTAACTAGCGGGAGGAGCGTCCTGACTTTC. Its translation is CASSLTSGRSVLTF.

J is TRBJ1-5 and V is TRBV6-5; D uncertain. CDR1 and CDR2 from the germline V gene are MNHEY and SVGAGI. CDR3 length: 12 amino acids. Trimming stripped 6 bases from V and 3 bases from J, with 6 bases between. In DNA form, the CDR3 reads TGTGCCAGCAGGGGTTTCAATCAGCCCCAGCATTTT. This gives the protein CASRGFNQPQHF.

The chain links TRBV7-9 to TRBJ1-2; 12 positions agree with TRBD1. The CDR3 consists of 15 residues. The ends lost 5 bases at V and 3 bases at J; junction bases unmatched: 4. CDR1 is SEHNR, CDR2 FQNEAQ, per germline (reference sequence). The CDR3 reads CASSPGTGGDYGYTF. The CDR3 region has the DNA TGTGCCAGCAGCCCCGGGACAGGGGGCGACTATGGCTACACCTTC.

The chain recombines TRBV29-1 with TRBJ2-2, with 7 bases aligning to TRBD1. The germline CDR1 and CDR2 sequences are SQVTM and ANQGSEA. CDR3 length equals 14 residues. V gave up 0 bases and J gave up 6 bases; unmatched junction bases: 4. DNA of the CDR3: TGCAGCGTTGAAGAGACAGGGAAGGCCGGGGAGCTGTTTTTT. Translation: CSVEETGKAGELFF.

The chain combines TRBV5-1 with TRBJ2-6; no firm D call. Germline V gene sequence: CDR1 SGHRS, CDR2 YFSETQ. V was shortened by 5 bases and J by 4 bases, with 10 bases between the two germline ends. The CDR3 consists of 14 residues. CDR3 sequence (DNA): TGCGCCAGCAGTAGTCAGTCCGGGGCCAACGTCCTGACTTTC. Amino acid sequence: CASSSQSGANVLTF. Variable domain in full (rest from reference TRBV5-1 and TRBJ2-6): KAGVTQTPRYLIKTRGQQVTLSCSPISGHRSVSWYQQTPGQGLQFLFEYFSETQRNKGNFPGRFSGRQFSNSRSEMNVSTLELGDSALYLCASSSQSGANVLTFGAGSRLTVL.

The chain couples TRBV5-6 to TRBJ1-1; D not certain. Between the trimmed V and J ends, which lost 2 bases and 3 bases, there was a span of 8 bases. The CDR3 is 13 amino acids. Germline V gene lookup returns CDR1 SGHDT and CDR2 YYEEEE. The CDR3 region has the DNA TGTGCCAGCAGCTTCCAGAGAGACACTGAAGCTTTCTTT. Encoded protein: CASSFQRDTEAFF.